These 28 T cell receptor beta chains originate from one sample sequenced in a study of control samples from healthy donors and cancer patients. Sequencing was performed with immunoSEQ multiplex PCR; in TCRdb, only in-frame clones are kept and a portion is missing. The data show about 110,000 clones, less than 95% seen once. Specimen: blood. The origin of the receptors is a human donor in good health. The donor label of this sample is uncertain.

The gene calls are TRBV27 and TRBJ1-6; 7 positions match TRBD1. This CDR3 spans 15 amino acids. Trimming took 3 bases from V and 2 from J; bases not matched to a gene: 1. Per germline, CDR1 MNHEY and CDR2 SMNVEV (reference sequence). DNA of the CDR3: TGTGCCAGCAGTTTCGGGACAGCCTATAATTCACCCCTCCACTTT. As protein: CASSFGTAYNSPLHF.

With respect to this clone: The junction does not match germline at one end; this may be a read error. The chain has TRBV28 and TRBJ1-6; possible D gene TRBD1, 5 bases. The CDR3 consists of 16 residues. The germline gives CDR1 MDHEN, CDR2 SYDVKM. The CDR3 DNA is TGTGCCAGCACCCCTGGGGGGAGCTCCTATAATTCACCCCCCCACTTT. Protein sequence: CASTPGGSSYNSPPHF.

J is TRBJ2-2 and V is TRBV9, with D perhaps TRBD1 or TRBD2 (5 bases each). The CDR3 loop spans 14 amino acids. Germline V gene lookup returns CDR1 SGDLS and CDR2 YYNGEE. V gave up 1 base and J gave up 8 bases, with 12 bases separating them. The CDR3 nucleotides read TGTGCCAGCAGCGTATCCGGGACCGCAGGGGAGCTGTTTTTT. This gives the protein CASSVSGTAGELFF.

The V gene is TRBV5-1, the J gene TRBJ2-3, with D tentatively TRBD1 (5 bases). The germline V gene has CDR1 SGHRS and CDR2 YFSETQ. The CDR3 sequence is 14 residues long. Trimming shortened V by 4 bases and J by 3 bases, and 12 bases separated the two germline ends. The DNA for the CDR3 is TGCGCCAGCAGCGACGCTCAGGGAACAGATACGCAGTATTTT. It yields the protein CASSDAQGTDTQYF.

The gene calls are TRBV7-8 and TRBJ1-2; TRBD1 aligns across 8 bases. Germline trimming cut 5 bases from V and 6 bases from J; bases unmatched to any gene: 2. CDR3 length: 12 residues. From germline, CDR1 is SGHVS and CDR2 FQNEAQ. The CDR3: CASSQTGDGYTF. CDR3 sequence (DNA): TGTGCCAGCAGCCAGACAGGGGATGGCTACACCTTC.

This clone was seen once. V is TRBV24-1 and J is TRBJ1-2; no definite D call. This CDR3 has 15 residues. The germline CDR1 and CDR2 sequences are KGHDR and SFDVKD. Trimming stripped 7 bases from V and 4 bases from J, with 18 bases between. The CDR3 protein is CATSGSSAASYGYTF. The CDR3 region has the DNA TGTGCCACCAGCGGATCTAGCGCCGCGTCCTATGGCTACACCTTC.

The chain carries TRBV6-2 or TRBV6-3 and TRBJ1-5; possible D gene TRBD1, 5 bases. V shed 2 bases and J shed 6 bases, with 11 bases lying between them. Germline lookup yields CDR1 MNHEY and CDR2 SVGEGT. The CDR3 consists of 14 residues. The CDR3 DNA sequence: TGTGCCAGCAGTTACGGGGACGCCTTTCAGCCCCAGCATTTT. This gives the protein CASSYGDAFQPQHF.

By proportion, this clone is medium-sized. J is TRBJ1-2 and V is TRBV12-5; possible D gene TRBD1, 5 bases. The ends were cut back, 8 bases at V and 4 bases at J, with 11 bases in the middle. The germline gives CDR1 LGHNT, CDR2 FRNRAP. The CDR3 contains 12 residues. The CDR3, as DNA: TGTGCTAGTACTCACAGGAGCTATGGCTACACCTTC. This codes for CASTHRSYGYTF.

CDR3 sequence reads: CAAGGDSNQPQHF. The CDR3 region has the DNA TGTGCCGCGGGGGGGGATAGCAATCAGCCCCAGCATTTT. V is TRBV24-1 and J is TRBJ1-5, with D tentatively TRBD1 (5 bases). V lost 12 bases and J 0 bases, leaving 11 bases between the germline ends. The germline gives CDR1 KGHDR, CDR2 SFDVKD. The CDR3 extends over 13 amino acids.

The J gene is TRBJ1-1, the V gene TRBV2, with D perhaps TRBD1 (6 bases). Germline V CDR1 and CDR2: SNHLY, FYNNEI. Trimming left V 6 bases short and J 0 bases short, with 17 bases between. The CDR3 loop spans 16 amino acids. As DNA, the CDR3 is TGTGCCAGCAGCCTCGACCGAACAGGGTTGAACACTGAAGCTTTCTTT. Translated: CASSLDRTGLNTEAFF.

This clone came up once. The chain links TRBV12-2 to TRBJ1-2. TRBV12-2 is a pseudogene. There are 17 residues in the CDR3. CDR3 sequence reads: CASRLTVDGRQDYGYTF. CDR3 sequence (DNA): TGTGCAAGTCGCTTAACGGTGGACGGACGGCAGGACTATGGCTACACCTTC.

The chain carries TRBV11-3 and TRBJ2-2; TRBD2 matches at 9 bases. The CDR3 is 16 amino acids. Germline V gene data show CDR1 as SGHNT and CDR2 as YENEEA. V trimming: 4 bases; J trimming: 0 bases; junction bases outside the gene matches: 3. For the CDR3, the DNA is TGTGCCAGCAGCTCCGCGGGGGGGGCGAACACCGGGGAGCTGTTTTTT. Translated, it gives CASSSAGGANTGELFF.

J is TRBJ1-1 and V is TRBV5-6, with D tentatively TRBD1 (6 bases). CDR3 length: 18 residues. Between the trimmed V and J ends, which lost 1 base and 7 bases, there was a span of 26 bases. Germline V CDR1 and CDR2: SGHDT, YYEEEE. DNA of the CDR3: TGTGCCAGCAGCTTGATGAGGGCCTGGGGAGTGTGGGACATTGAAGCTTTCTTT. Its protein product is CASSLMRAWGVWDIEAFF.

The V gene is TRBV28, the J gene TRBJ2-1; no clear D gene. The germline gives CDR1 MDHEN, CDR2 SYDVKM. The CDR3 contains 12 residues. Trimming left V 5 bases short and J 5 bases short, with 7 bases between. The CDR3 nucleotides are TGTGCCAGCAGTAGGATCGACAATGAGCAGTTCTTC. Residues: CASSRIDNEQFF.

The chain recombines TRBV12-3 or TRBV12-4 with TRBJ1-3; no clear D gene. Trimming stripped 6 bases from V and 4 bases from J, with 7 bases between. The CDR3 spans 12 residues. CDR3 in DNA: TGTGCCAGCAGCCCGGGAGGAAACACCATATATTTT. Residues: CASSPGGNTIYF.

This clone appeared a few times. V and J are TRBV19 and TRBJ1-1; 7 bases are a match to TRBD1. The CDR3 loop spans 13 amino acids. Unmatched junction bases numbered 3, after V lost 2 bases and J lost 6 bases. Germline values: CDR1 LNHDA, CDR2 SQIVND (reference sequence). CDR3 protein: CASSIQQGSEAFF. The CDR3 nucleotides read TGTGCCAGTAGTATACAACAGGGGTCTGAAGCTTTCTTT.

The chain links TRBV10-2 to TRBJ1-6, with D possibly being TRBD1 (6 bases). The germline V gene has CDR1 WSHSY and CDR2 SAAADI. V lost 5 bases to trimming and J lost 7 bases, with 12 bases between them. The CDR3 spans 14 residues. Written as DNA, the CDR3 is TGCGCCAGCAGTATAGGACAGAAGAATTCACCCCTCCACTTT. Protein sequence: CASSIGQKNSPLHF.

This clone was detected a few times. The chain links TRBV3-1 (or the pseudogene TRBV3-2) to TRBJ2-5; D is perhaps TRBD1 (6 bases). With 1 base removed from V and 2 bases from J, the gap between germline ends came to 8 bases. Germline assignment: CDR1 LGHDT and CDR2 YNNKEL (reference sequence). The CDR3 contains 14 residues. As DNA, the CDR3 is TGTGCCAGCAGCCAAGTGGGGGCACAAGAGACCCAGTACTTC. Translating it yields CASSQVGAQETQYF.

V gene TRBV30 combines with J gene TRBJ1-4; 7 positions match TRBD1. The trim removed 2 bases at V and 8 bases at J, leaving 8 bases unmatched. The CDR3 length is 14 residues. Germline values: CDR1 GTSNPN, CDR2 SVGIG (reference sequence). CDR3 nucleotide sequence: TGTGCCTGGAGTCAAAACAGGGGAGGAGAAAAACTGTTTTTT. It specifies CAWSQNRGGEKLFF.

V and J are TRBV18 and TRBJ2-2; D is ambiguous. V was trimmed by 6 bases and J by 0 bases, leaving 20 bases between them. Germline V gene lookup returns CDR1 KGHSH and CDR2 LQKENI. The CDR3 is made up of 18 amino acids. CDR3 protein: CASSLTSEQTTNTGELFF. The CDR3 DNA sequence: TGTGCCAGCTCTCTTACTTCGGAACAGACCACGAACACCGGGGAGCTGTTTTTT.

The gene calls are TRBV5-4 and TRBJ2-5, with no clear D. V was pared by 2 bases and J by 1 base, with 6 bases between. Germline assignment: CDR1 SGHNT and CDR2 YYREEE (reference sequence). This CDR3 has 13 residues. The CDR3 sequence: CASSFSSQETQYF. The CDR3 DNA sequence: TGTGCCAGCAGCTTTAGCAGCCAAGAGACCCAGTACTTC.

The rearrangement joins TRBV28 to TRBJ1-1; D may be TRBD1 (5 bases). The CDR3 length is 17 residues. Per germline, CDR1 MDHEN and CDR2 SYDVKM. The ends were cut back, 4 bases at V and 2 bases at J, with 20 bases in the middle. CDR3 bases: TGTGCCAGCAGTTCCGGTTGGTTGGGGGAGCAAAACACTGAAGCTTTCTTT. It codes for CASSSGWLGEQNTEAFF.

The V gene is TRBV18, the J gene TRBJ2-1, with a weak D call TRBD1 (5 bases). This CDR3 has 13 amino acids. Trimming pared 3 bases from V and 9 bases from J, leaving 12 bases between. CDR1 is KGHSH and CDR2 is LQKENI in the germline V gene. DNA for the CDR3: TGTGCCAGCTCACCCGAGGACCAGGGTGAGCAGTTCTTC. This translates into CASSPEDQGEQFF.

The chain joins TRBV30 to TRBJ1-5; TRBD1 might be the D (5 bases). Germline V gives CDR1 GTSNPN, CDR2 SVGIG (reference sequence). Trimming removed 3 bases from V and 5 bases from J, with 17 bases in between. This CDR3 comprises 15 residues. The CDR3 region has the DNA TGTGCCTGGAGCGCAGGAGGGCAGGGTGATCAGCCCCAGCATTTT. Translating gives CAWSAGGQGDQPQHF.

J is TRBJ2-2 and V is TRBV7-9; a weak D match, TRBD2 (5 bases). V lost 5 bases to trimming and J lost 6 bases, with 16 bases between them. Germline-derived CDR1 and CDR2 are SEHNR and FQNEAQ (reference sequence). The CDR3 runs 15 residues. CDR3 DNA: TGTGCCAGCAGCCCCCAACTAGTACGGCCCGGGGAGCTGTTTTTT. Its translation: CASSPQLVRPGELFF.

The rearrangement uses TRBV2 and TRBJ2-5; D call uncertain. The CDR3 is made up of 15 amino acids. V was clipped by 7 bases and J by 1 base, with 16 bases between them. The germline V gene has CDR1 SNHLY and CDR2 FYNNEI. DNA for the CDR3: TGTGCCAGCAAGTCGGTGGGCCTCTCCCAAGAGACCCAGTACTTC. As protein: CASKSVGLSQETQYF.

In its sample, this clone was seen once. V is TRBV5-5 and J is TRBJ1-5; possibly TRBD1 for D (5 bases). Trimming left V 2 bases short and J 3 bases short, with 15 bases between. The CDR3 loop spans 16 amino acids. The V gene's germline CDR1 is SGHKS and CDR2 YYEKEE (reference sequence). As DNA, the CDR3 is TGTGCCAGCAGCTTAAGTAGGGGAGCCATCAATCAGCCCCAGCATTTT. Its translation is CASSLSRGAINQPQHF.

The chain links TRBV12-5 to TRBJ2-3; D is unclear. The CDR3 has 15 amino acids. The V end was cut by 2 bases, the J end by 4 bases, with 13 bases between. Per germline, CDR1 LGHNT and CDR2 FRNRAP. The CDR3 DNA is TGTGCTAGTGGTTTGATCTTAGGATATCCAGATACGCAGTATTTT. Translating gives CASGLILGYPDTQYF.